This T cell receptor (beta chain) is from a study of chemoradiotherapy in HPV16-positive cancers. The CDR3 loop spans 13 amino acids. Germline V lookup: CDR1 SNHLY, CDR2 FYNNEI. The V end was cut by 3 bases, the J end by 5 bases, with 10 bases between. Repertoires were generated with immunoSEQ multiplex PCR, while TCRdb's copy carries only in-frame clones and drops some. The top ten hold around 2.6% of the sample, which has over 20,000 clones, just under 75% seen once. The genes are TRBV2 and TRBJ2-5, with unresolved D. This specimen was taken from a patient who underwent chemoradiotherapy. The TCR originated in a human donor with HPV-associated anogenital cancer. The DNA for the CDR3 is TGTGCCAGCAGTGACGAACCGTGGGAGACCCAGTACTTC. This sequence encodes CASSDEPWETQYF.